Sequencing of this TCR beta chain was carried out in a study of OX40 agonist ivuxolimab in advanced cancers. Whole-study results and caveats: Antigen specificity remained undetermined for the expanded peripheral T cells. Dose levels from 0.1 to 3.0 mg/kg saw CD4+ and CD8+ blood T cells expand clonally by week 6. Averaged across samples, CD8+ T cells carried more expanded clones than CD4+ did.

Sequencing used immunoSEQ multiplex PCR; TCRdb keeps in-frame clones, though not all of them. The data show tens of thousands of clones, around 87% seen once. Germline lookup yields CDR1 SGHNT and CDR2 YYREEE (reference sequence). Trimming at V came to 2 bases and at J to 3 bases, leaving 9 bases not matched to a gene. The CDR3 runs to 17 residues. With respect to this clone: Its antigen is currently unknown.

This specimen consisted of CD4+ or CD8+ T cells sorted from blood, obtained in a trial of the OX40 agonist ivuxolimab. The J gene is TRBJ1-4, the V gene TRBV5-4; TRBD1 matches at 8 bases. This sequence was found in an adult with an advanced solid tumor such as melanoma, head and neck, liver or kidney cancer. This CDR3 reads CASSFRQGAGANEKLFF. The CDR3 coding sequence is TGTGCCAGCAGCTTTCGTCAGGGGGCTGGGGCTAATGAAAAACTGTTTTTT.